This T cell receptor beta chain emerged from a study of T cells in Graves' hyperthyroidism and ophthalmopathy. RNA transcripts were the template for amplifying TCR beta CDR3 regions. An initial round of RT-PCR targeting the TCR CDR3 relied on the HTBI primer set. TCRdb reprocessed the multiplex PCR reads via MiXCR and lists one record per CDR3 protein. The table has more than 350,000 distinct CDR3 sequences, roughly 17% seen once. Germline CDR1 is MDHEN and CDR2 is SYDVKM. The CDR3 sequence is 16 residues long. Trimming left V 10 bases short and J 1 base short, with 22 bases between. This clonotype was picked up many times.

This rearrangement joins TRBV28 to TRBJ1-1; perhaps TRBD1 as D (5 bases). Material for sequencing was blood. This TCR came from a woman between 25 and 40 years old with Graves' hyperthyroidism that later progressed to Graves' ophthalmopathy. CDR3: CATSPLPGTENTEAFF. DNA of the CDR3: TGTGCCACCTCACCCCTACCCGGGACGGAGAACACTGAAGCTTTCTTT.